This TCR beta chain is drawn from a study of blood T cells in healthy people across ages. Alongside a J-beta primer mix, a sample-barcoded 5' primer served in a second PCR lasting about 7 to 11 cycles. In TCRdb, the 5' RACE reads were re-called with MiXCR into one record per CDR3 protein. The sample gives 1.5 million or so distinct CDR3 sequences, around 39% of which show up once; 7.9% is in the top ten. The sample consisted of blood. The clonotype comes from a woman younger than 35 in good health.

The CDR3 bases are TGTGCCATCAGTGAGTCCACGACAGGGGAGAATCAGCCCCAGCATTTT. Translating it yields CAISESTTGENQPQHF. The V call is TRBV10-3, the J call TRBJ1-5, with 8 bases aligning to TRBD1. Germline values: CDR1 ENHRY, CDR2 SYGVKD. CDR3 size: 16 residues. Unmatched junction bases numbered 5, after V lost 0 bases and J lost 4 bases.